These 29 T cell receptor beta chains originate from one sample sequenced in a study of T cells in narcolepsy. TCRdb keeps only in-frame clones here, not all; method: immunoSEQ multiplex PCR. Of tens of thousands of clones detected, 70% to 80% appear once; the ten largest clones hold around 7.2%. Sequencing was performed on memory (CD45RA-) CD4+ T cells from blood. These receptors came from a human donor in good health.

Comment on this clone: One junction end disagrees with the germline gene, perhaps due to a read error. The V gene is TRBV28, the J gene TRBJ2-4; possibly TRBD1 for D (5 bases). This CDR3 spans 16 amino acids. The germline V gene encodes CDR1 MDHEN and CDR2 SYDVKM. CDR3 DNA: TGTGCCAGCAGTGTTCCAGGGAACGGAGTAAAAAGCATTCAGTACTTC. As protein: CASSVPGNGVKSIQYF.

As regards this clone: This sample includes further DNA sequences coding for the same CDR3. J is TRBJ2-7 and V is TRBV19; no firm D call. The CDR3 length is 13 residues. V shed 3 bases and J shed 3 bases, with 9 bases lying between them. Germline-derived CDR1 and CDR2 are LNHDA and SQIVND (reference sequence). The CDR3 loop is CASSIGQSYEQYF. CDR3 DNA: TGTGCCAGTAGTATTGGGCAGAGCTACGAGCAGTACTTC.

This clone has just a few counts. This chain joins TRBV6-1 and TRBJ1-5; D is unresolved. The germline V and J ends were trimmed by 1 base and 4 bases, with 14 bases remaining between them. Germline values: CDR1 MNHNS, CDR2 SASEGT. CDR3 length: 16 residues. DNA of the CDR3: TGTGCCAGCAGTGAAGTATGGCTAAATGGGAATCAGCCCCAGCATTTT. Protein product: CASSEVWLNGNQPQHF.

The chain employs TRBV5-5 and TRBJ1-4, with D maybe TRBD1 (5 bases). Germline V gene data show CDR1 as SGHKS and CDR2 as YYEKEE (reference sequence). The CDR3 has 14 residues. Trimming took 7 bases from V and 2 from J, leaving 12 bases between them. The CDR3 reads CASGTGSTNEKLFF. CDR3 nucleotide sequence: TGTGCCAGCGGGACTGGGTCGACTAATGAAAAACTGTTTTTT. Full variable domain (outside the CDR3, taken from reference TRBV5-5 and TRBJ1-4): DAGVTQSPTHLIKTRGQQVTLRCSPISGHKSVSWYQQVLGQGPQFIFQYYEKEERGRGNFPDRFSARQFPNYSSELNVNALLLGDSALYLCASGTGSTNEKLFFGSGTQLSVL.

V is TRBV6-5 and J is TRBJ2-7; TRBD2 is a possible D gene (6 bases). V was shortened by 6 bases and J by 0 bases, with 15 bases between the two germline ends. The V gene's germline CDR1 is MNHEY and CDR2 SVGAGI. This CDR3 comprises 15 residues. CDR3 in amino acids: CASRQPGLSSYEQYF. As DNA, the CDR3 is TGTGCCAGCAGACAACCGGGACTCAGCTCCTACGAGCAGTACTTC.

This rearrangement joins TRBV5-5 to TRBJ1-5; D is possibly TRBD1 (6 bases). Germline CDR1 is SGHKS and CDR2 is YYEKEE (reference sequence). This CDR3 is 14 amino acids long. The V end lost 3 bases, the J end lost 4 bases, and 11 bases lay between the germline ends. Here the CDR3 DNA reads TGTGCCAGCAGCTCAGGACAGTTAAATCAGCCCCAGCATTTT. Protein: CASSSGQLNQPQHF.

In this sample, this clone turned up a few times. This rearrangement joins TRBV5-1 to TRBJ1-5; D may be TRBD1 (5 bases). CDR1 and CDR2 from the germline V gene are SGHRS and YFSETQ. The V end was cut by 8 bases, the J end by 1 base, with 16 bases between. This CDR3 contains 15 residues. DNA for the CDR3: TGCGCCAGTAGAAGGGGCTGGGGGAGCAATCAGCCCCAGCATTTT. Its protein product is CASRRGWGSNQPQHF.

CDR3 sequence: CASSQDRQGNNEQFF. DNA for the CDR3: TGCGCCAGCAGCCAAGATAGGCAGGGTAACAATGAGCAGTTCTTC. The rearrangement joins TRBV4-3 to TRBJ2-1; maybe TRBD1 (5 bases). Per germline, CDR1 LGHNA and CDR2 YSLEER. The V end lost 0 bases, the J end lost 5 bases, and 11 bases lay between the germline ends. CDR3 size: 15 residues.

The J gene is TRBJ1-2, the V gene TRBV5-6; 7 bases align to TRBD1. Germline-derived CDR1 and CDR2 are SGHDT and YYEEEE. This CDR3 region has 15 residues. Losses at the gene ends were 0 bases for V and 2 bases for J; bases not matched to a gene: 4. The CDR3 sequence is CASSLAGTDNYGYTF. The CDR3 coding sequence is TGTGCCAGCAGCTTGGCTGGGACAGACAACTATGGCTACACCTTC. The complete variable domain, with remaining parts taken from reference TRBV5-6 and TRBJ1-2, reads DAGVTQSPTHLIKTRGQQVTLRCSPKSGHDTVSWYQQALGQGPQFIFQYYEEEERQRGNFPDRFSGHQFPNYSSELNVNALLLGDSALYLCASSLAGTDNYGYTFGSGTRLTVV.

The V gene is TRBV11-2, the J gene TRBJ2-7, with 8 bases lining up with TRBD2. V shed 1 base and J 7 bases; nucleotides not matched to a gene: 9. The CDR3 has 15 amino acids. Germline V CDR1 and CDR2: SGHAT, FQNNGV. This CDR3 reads CASSLGSGTLGEQYF. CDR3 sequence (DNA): TGTGCCAGCAGCTTAGGTAGCGGGACGTTGGGGGAGCAGTACTTC. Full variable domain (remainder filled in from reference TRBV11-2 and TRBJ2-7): EAGVAQSPRYKIIEKRQSVAFWCNPISGHATLYWYQQILGQGPKLLIQFQNNGVVDDSQLPKDRFSAERLKGVDSTLKIQPAKLEDSAVYLCASSLGSGTLGEQYFGPGTRLTVT.

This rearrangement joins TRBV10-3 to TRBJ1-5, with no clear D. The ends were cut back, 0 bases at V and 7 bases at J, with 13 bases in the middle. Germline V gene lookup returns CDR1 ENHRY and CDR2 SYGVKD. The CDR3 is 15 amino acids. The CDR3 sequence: CAISESIGVGQPQHF. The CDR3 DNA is TGTGCCATCAGTGAGTCCATTGGGGTGGGACAGCCCCAGCATTTT.

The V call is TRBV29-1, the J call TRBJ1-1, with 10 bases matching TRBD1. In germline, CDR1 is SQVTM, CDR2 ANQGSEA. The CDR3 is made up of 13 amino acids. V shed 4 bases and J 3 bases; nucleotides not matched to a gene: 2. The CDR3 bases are TGCAGCGTTGGGGGGACAGGGGACACTGAAGCTTTCTTT. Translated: CSVGGTGDTEAFF.

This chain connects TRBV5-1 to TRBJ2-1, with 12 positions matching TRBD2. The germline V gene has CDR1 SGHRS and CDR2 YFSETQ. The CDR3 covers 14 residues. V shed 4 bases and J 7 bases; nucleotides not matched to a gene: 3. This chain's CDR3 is CASSPSGRGNEQFF. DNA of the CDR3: TGCGCCAGCAGCCCTAGCGGGAGGGGTAATGAGCAGTTCTTC.

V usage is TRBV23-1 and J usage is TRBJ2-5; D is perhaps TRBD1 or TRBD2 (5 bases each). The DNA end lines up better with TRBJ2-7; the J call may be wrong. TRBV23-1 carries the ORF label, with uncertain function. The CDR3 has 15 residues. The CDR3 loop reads CASSPDSGRSYEQYF. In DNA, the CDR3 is TGCGCCAGCAGCCCAGACAGCGGACGATCCTACGAGCAGTACTTC.

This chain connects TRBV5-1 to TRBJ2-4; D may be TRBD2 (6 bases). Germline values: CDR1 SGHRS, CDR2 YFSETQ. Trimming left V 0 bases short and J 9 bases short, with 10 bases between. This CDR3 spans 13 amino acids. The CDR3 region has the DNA TGCGCCAGCAGCTTGGCAGGGAGGAGCATTCAGTACTTC. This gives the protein CASSLAGRSIQYF.

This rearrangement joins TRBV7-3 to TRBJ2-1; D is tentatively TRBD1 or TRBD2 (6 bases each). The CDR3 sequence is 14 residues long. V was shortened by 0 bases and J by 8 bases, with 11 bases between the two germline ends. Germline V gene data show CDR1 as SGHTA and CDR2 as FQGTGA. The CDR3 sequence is CASSLTFGGDEQFF. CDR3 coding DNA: TGTGCCAGCAGCTTAACGTTCGGGGGCGATGAGCAGTTCTTC.

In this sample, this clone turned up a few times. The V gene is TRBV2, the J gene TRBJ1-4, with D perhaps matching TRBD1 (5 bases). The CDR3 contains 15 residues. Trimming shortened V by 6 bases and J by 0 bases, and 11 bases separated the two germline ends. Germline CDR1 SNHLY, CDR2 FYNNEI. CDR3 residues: CASRHRLATNEKLFF. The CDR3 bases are TGTGCCAGCAGGCACAGGCTTGCAACTAATGAAAAACTGTTTTTT.

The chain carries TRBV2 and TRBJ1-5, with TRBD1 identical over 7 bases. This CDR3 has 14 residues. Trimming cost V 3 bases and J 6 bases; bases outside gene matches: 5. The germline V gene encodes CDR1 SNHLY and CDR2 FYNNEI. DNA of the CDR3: TGTGCCAGCAGTGAGAGGGGGCTGGTTCAGCCCCAGCATTTT. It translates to CASSERGLVQPQHF.

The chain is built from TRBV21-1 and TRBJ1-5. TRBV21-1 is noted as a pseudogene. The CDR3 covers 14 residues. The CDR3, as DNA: TGTGCCAGAGGCACGACCGGGGGGTATCAGCCCCAGCATTTT. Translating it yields CARGTTGGYQPQHF.

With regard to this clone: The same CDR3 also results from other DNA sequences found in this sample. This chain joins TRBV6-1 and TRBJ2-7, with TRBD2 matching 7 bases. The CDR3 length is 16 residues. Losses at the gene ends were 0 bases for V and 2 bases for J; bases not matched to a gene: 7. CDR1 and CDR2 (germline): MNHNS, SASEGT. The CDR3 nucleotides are TGTGCCAGCAGTGAAGCGCTAGGCGGGGGAGCCTACGAGCAGTACTTC. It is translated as CASSEALGGGAYEQYF.

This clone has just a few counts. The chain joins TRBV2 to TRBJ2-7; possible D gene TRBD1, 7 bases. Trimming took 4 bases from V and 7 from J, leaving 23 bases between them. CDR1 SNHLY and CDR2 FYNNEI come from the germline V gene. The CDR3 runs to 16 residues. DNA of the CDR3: TGTGCCAGCAGTGTCGCGATACCAAAAGCAGGGGGGGAGCAGTACTTC. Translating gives CASSVAIPKAGGEQYF. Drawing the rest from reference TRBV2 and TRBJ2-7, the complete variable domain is EPEVTQTPSHQVTQMGQEVILRCVPISNHLYFYWYRQILGQKVEFLVSFYNNEISEKSEIFDDQFSVERPDGSNFTLKIRSTKLEDSAMYFCASSVAIPKAGGEQYFGPGTRLTVT.

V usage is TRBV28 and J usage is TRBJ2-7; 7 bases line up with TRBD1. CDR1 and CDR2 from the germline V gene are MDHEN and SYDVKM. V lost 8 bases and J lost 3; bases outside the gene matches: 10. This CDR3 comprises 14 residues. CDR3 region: CASLPRDRYYEQYF. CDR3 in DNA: TGTGCCAGCCTACCCCGGGACAGATACTACGAGCAGTACTTC.

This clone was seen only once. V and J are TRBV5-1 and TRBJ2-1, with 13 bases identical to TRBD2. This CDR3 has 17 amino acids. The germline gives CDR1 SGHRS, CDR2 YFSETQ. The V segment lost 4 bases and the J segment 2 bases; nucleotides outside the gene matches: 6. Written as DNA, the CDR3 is TGCGCCAGCAGCCGCACGGGACTAGCGGGAACCTACAATGAGCAGTTCTTC. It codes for CASSRTGLAGTYNEQFF.

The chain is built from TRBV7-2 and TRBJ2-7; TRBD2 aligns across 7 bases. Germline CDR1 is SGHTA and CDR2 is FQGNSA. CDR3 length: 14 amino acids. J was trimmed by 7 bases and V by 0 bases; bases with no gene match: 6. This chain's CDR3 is CASSLARGLGEQYF. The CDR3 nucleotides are TGTGCCAGCAGCTTAGCGCGGGGGTTGGGTGAGCAGTACTTC.

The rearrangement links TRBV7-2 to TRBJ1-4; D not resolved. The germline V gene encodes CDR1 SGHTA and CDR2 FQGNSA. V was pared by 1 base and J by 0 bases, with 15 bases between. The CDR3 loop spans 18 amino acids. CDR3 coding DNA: TGTGCCAGCAGCTTAGTAGGGAAGGGATACGCAACTAATGAAAAACTGTTTTTT. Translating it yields CASSLVGKGYATNEKLFF. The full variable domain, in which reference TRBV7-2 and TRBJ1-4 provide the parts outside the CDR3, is GAGVSQSPSNKVTEKGKDVELRCDPISGHTALYWYRQSLGQGLEFLIYFQGNSAPDKSGLPSDRFSAERTGGSVSTLTIQRTQQEDSAVYLCASSLVGKGYATNEKLFFGSGTQLSVL.

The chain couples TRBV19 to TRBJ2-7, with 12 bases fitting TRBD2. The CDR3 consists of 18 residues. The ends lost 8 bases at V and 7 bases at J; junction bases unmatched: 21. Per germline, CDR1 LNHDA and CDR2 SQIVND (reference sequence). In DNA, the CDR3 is TGTGCCAGTTCTCCGGGACTAGCGGGTGGAAGGGCAAGTGGAGAGCAGTACTTC. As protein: CASSPGLAGGRASGEQYF.

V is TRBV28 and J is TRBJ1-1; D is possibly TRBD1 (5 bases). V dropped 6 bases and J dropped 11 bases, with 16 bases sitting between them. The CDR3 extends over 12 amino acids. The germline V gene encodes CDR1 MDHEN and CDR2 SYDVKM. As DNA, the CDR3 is TGTGCCAGCAGACCCCTCCAGGGTGGTGCTTTCTTT. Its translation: CASRPLQGGAFF.

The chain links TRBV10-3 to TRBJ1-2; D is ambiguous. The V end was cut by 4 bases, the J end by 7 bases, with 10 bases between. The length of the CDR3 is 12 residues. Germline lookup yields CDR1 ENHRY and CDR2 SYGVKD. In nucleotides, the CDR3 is TGTGCCATCAGTGCCACGACTGGTGGCTACACCTTC. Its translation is CAISATTGGYTF.

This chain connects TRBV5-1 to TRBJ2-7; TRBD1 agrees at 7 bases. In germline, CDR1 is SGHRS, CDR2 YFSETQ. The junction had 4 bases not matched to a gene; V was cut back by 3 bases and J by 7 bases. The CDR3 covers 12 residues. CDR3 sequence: CASSSTGSEQYF. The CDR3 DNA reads TGCGCCAGCAGCTCGACAGGGTCTGAGCAGTACTTC. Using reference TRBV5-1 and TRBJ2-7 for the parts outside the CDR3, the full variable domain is KAGVTQTPRYLIKTRGQQVTLSCSPISGHRSVSWYQQTPGQGLQFLFEYFSETQRNKGNFPGRFSGRQFSNSRSEMNVSTLELGDSALYLCASSSTGSEQYFGPGTRLTVT.